The 15 T cell receptor beta chains given below trace back to one sample, sequenced in a study of cytomegalovirus exposure and HLA in healthy donors (dated by TCRdb to 2016 to 2017). Libraries were constructed by the immunoSEQ multiplex PCR assay. The multiplex PCR relied on a mix of 60 forward primers for TCR Vbeta segments and 13 reverse primers for TCR Jbeta segments. TCRdb mirrors the immuneACCESS table, restricted to in-frame sequences. Some clones are absent from its copies; in checked studies, under half trace to an unresolved V gene, and the reason for the others is unknown. This sample is represented by 150,000 to 200,000 clones; roughly 9.5% of them were singletons. 1% to 1.5% of the sample is taken by the ten largest. Material for sequencing was PBMCs. These TCRs come from a woman aged 25 to 39 in good health and CMV-seropositive.

The V gene is TRBV6-6, the J gene TRBJ1-1; 8 nucleotides line up with TRBD1. Trimming at V came to 3 bases and at J to 6 bases, leaving 9 bases not matched to a gene. Germline V CDR1 and CDR2: MNHNY, SVGAGI (reference sequence). The CDR3 spans 15 residues. The CDR3 DNA reads as TGTGCCAGCAGTTATGCAGGGGGCTTTCGGGCTGAAGCTTTCTTT. Translation: CASSYAGGFRAEAFF.

This clone was found a few times. The J gene is TRBJ1-1, the V gene TRBV6-5, with D possibly matching TRBD1 (5 bases). This CDR3 region has 15 residues. V lost 2 bases to trimming and J lost 1 base, with 11 bases between them. Germline loops: CDR1 MNHEY, CDR2 SVGAGI. CDR3 DNA: TGTGCCAGCAGTTACAGGGGATTACCGAACACTGAAGCTTTCTTT. It translates to CASSYRGLPNTEAFF.

A few counts support this clone. The rearrangement joins TRBV5-1 to TRBJ2-2; D is perhaps TRBD2 (6 bases). Trimming took 3 bases from V and 2 from J, leaving 8 bases between them. Germline CDR1 reads SGHRS; CDR2 reads YFSETQ. The CDR3 has 14 amino acids. CDR3 in DNA: TGCGCCAGCAGCTGGGGGGACAACACCGGGGAGCTGTTTTTT. This sequence encodes CASSWGDNTGELFF.

V gene TRBV5-3 combines with J gene TRBJ1-4, with 10 nucleotides matching TRBD1. TRBV5-3 is known as an ORF, though its function is uncertain. J lost 8 bases, V lost 5 bases, and 9 bases had no gene match. The CDR3 loop spans 15 amino acids. For the CDR3, the DNA is TGTGCCAGAAGTCCCCTCGACAGGGGGCACGAAAAACTGTTTTTT. It codes for CARSPLDRGHEKLFF.

This clone turned up a few times. The chain recombines TRBV7-8 with TRBJ1-5; D may be TRBD1 (6 bases). Germline CDR1 SGHVS, CDR2 FQNEAQ. CDR3 size: 14 residues. Trimming left V 6 bases short and J 7 bases short, with 16 bases between. The CDR3 protein is CASSLIGGGQPQHF. CDR3 DNA: TGTGCCAGCAGTCTCATTGGGGGCGGACAGCCCCAGCATTTT.

This rearrangement joins TRBV30 to TRBJ2-3, with TRBD1 matching over 7 bases. The CDR3 is 14 residues long. The germline V gene encodes CDR1 GTSNPN and CDR2 SVGIG (reference sequence). With 5 bases clipped from V and 6 bases from J, the junction kept 11 bases outside the gene matches. The CDR3 DNA follows: TGTGCCTGGGGTAAACAGGGGCAGGGGGATACGCAGTATTTT. It codes for CAWGKQGQGDTQYF.

This clone has only a few counts. V gene TRBV7-9 combines with J gene TRBJ2-7, with D perhaps TRBD2 (6 bases). The germline CDR1 and CDR2 sequences are SEHNR and FQNEAQ (reference sequence). V gave up 1 base and J gave up 4 bases, with 11 bases separating them. The CDR3 spans 14 residues. For the CDR3, the DNA is TGTGCCAGCAGCTTAGGGGGGGACGAGTACGAGCAGTACTTC. Translation: CASSLGGDEYEQYF. Complete variable domain (other parts from reference TRBV7-9 and TRBJ2-7): DTGVSQNPRHKITKRGQNVTFRCDPISEHNRLYWYRQTLGQGPEFLTYFQNEAQLEKSRLLSDRFSAERPKGSFSTLEIQRTEQGDSAMYLCASSLGGDEYEQYFGPGTRLTVT.

CDR3 bases: TGTGCCAGCAGTTCTCGGACAGCCAAGACTAACTATGGCTACACCTTC. This sequence encodes CASSSRTAKTNYGYTF. V is TRBV27 and J is TRBJ1-2; TRBD1 is a possible D gene (6 bases). CDR3 length equals 16 residues. Germline assignment: CDR1 MNHEY and CDR2 SMNVEV (reference sequence). V lost 4 bases, J lost 0 bases, and 15 bases lay in between.

CDR3 protein: CASKRRGAKNTEAFF. The CDR3 DNA is TGCGCCAGCAAACGACGGGGGGCGAAGAACACTGAAGCTTTCTTT. The V call is TRBV5-1, the J call TRBJ1-1, with D tentatively TRBD1 (6 bases). Germline CDR1 and CDR2: SGHRS and YFSETQ. Trimming took off 6 bases at V and 1 base at J, with 16 bases between the two ends. The CDR3 has 15 residues.

This clone has a handful of counts. The chain uses TRBV29-1 and TRBJ2-2; 7 bases align to TRBD1. Germline V CDR1 and CDR2: SQVTM, ANQGSEA. The CDR3 is 14 amino acids. The J segment lost 0 bases and the V segment lost 8 bases, leaving 6 bases of the junction unmatched. The DNA of the CDR3 is TGCAGCATAAGGGGGCAGCCGAACACCGGGGAGCTGTTTTTT. Its protein is CSIRGQPNTGELFF.

V gene TRBV7-7 combines with J gene TRBJ2-1, with a tentative D call TRBD2 (6 bases). This CDR3 contains 13 residues. Trimming stripped 1 base from V and 5 bases from J, with 6 bases between. The germline gives CDR1 SSHAT, CDR2 FNYEAQ (reference sequence). The DNA for the CDR3 is TGTGCCAGCAGCTTAGGACTAGACAATGAGCAGTTCTTC. Its translation is CASSLGLDNEQFF.

This clone was picked up many times. The CDR3 is CSADRGNTEAFF. The CDR3 DNA is TGCAGCGCTGACAGGGGCAACACTGAAGCTTTCTTT. The chain links TRBV29-1 to TRBJ1-1; 8 bases agree with TRBD1. V was clipped by 7 bases and J by 2 bases; unmatched bases: 3. Germline values: CDR1 SQVTM, CDR2 ANQGSEA. The CDR3 extends over 12 amino acids.

This clone has only a few counts. J is TRBJ1-1 and V is TRBV2; the D gene is possibly TRBD1 (6 bases). The CDR3 totals 12 residues. Per the germline V gene, CDR1 is SNHLY and CDR2 is FYNNEI. V lost 6 bases and J lost 8, with 13 bases in between. The CDR3 region has the DNA TGTGCCAGCAGAGAGCCCGGGACAGAAGCTTTCTTT. Translation: CASREPGTEAFF.

This clone was counted a few times. The V gene is TRBV18, the J gene TRBJ1-1; no clear D. Between the trimmed V and J ends, which lost 2 bases and 1 base, there was a span of 8 bases. The CDR3 is 14 residues long. CDR1 KGHSH and CDR2 LQKENI come from the germline V gene. The CDR3 sequence is CASSPSRGNTEAFF. In DNA, the CDR3 is TGTGCCAGCTCACCATCACGGGGGAACACTGAAGCTTTCTTT.

The chain links TRBV19 to TRBJ2-1; TRBD1 matches 8 bases. Per the germline V gene, CDR1 is LNHDA and CDR2 is SQIVND (reference sequence). CDR3 length: 15 residues. Trimming removed 4 bases from V and 5 bases from J; junction bases left unmatched: 7. This CDR3 reads CASSTRDRPNNEQFF. Here the CDR3 DNA reads TGTGCCAGTAGTACCCGGGACAGGCCCAACAATGAGCAGTTCTTC.